This entry is about one T cell receptor (beta chain). Only one count was recorded for this clone. The antigen it recognizes is unknown. Base qualities are missing; no much larger clone stands one base away. One collaborating source in Seattle enrolled patients while the patients were actively infected and followed the patients over time throughout the course of disease. The collaborating institutions used their own protocols to collect whole blood in K2EDTA tubes. For TCRbeta analysis, collaborators shipped samples as frozen whole blood, isolated PBMCs, or DNA extracted from either of those sample types. The sample originates from a study of blood T cell repertoires in COVID-19 (dated by TCRdb to the early 2020s). Regarding the research as a whole: Samples covering the acute and convalescent phases of COVID-19 were provided by collaborators in the United States, Italy and Spain. The material from the prospective study consisted of cDNA or gDNA derived from T cells, B-cell-depleted T cells, or PBMCs. Deeply sampled blood TCRbeta repertoires from subjects exposed to, actively infected with, or recovered from COVID-19 were included in the dataset. The repertoires were released in a freely available public database meant as a resource for research on the immune response to SARS-CoV-2. The samples were drawn from the first 160 participants of the ongoing ImmuneRACE study and from 1,254 subjects provided by 6 global collaborators. Nearly every sample came with metadata listing a de-identified subject ID, COVID-19 status, age in years and sex. HLA class I and class II types, where available, came from metadata supplied by the sample provider rather than from assay-based typing. What the research found in general, with its limitations: Clinical and demographic metadata were provided uncurated, with the amount varying by source and participant.

There are 14 amino acids in the CDR3, from cysteine to phenylalanine inclusive. Of the read, only the CDR3 DNA is kept; its 42 bases are in frame from base 1. Per the germline V gene, MNHNS is the CDR1 and SASEGT is the CDR2. V has 2 bases trimmed and J has 7 bases trimmed; junction bases matching no gene number 5. The immunoSEQ Assay, a bias-controlled multiplex PCR, was used to amplify TCRbeta CDR3 regions from genomic DNA. As for the authors' bioinformatics: Within the assay, amplification of reference gene primers was used to estimate how many nucleated cells each sample contained. To quantify the absolute abundance of each unique TCRbeta CDR3 rearrangement, sequence reads were collapsed and filtered. For each sample, productive Simpson clonality was calculated by taking the square root of Simpson's diversity index across productive rearrangements. Here the immuneACCESS table is served through TCRdb, limited to in-frame sequences with V and J called. Missing clones are a known gap in these copies; in checked studies unresolved V genes cover under half, and the rest lacks a known reason. V and J calls and clone size are as listed in that table; D and trimming were resolved from the DNA. The sample contains some 180,000 clones, roughly 87% of them found a single time. In total, the top ten clones hold around 8% of the sample.

This TCR derives from a woman in her sixties with COVID-19, enrolled during active disease. The specimen was peripheral blood. The receptor chain draws on TRBV6-1 and TRBJ2-7, with TRBD2 matching 10 junction bases. The DNA sequence is as follows: TGTGCCAGCAGTGAACTAGCGGGAGTGGGGGAGCAGTACTTC. Translated, it reads CASSELAGVGEQYF.